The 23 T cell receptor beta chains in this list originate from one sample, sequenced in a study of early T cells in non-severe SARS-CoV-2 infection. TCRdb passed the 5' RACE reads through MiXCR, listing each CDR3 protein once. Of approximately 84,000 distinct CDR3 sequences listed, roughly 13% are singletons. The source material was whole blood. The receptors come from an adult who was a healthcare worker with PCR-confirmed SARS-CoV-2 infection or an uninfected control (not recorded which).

In DNA form, the CDR3 reads TGCGCCAGCAGCCAAGTACTAGCGGGAGGCTCCTCCTACGAGCAGTACTTC. Translated, it gives CASSQVLAGGSSYEQYF. The rearrangement links TRBV4-1 to TRBJ2-7, with 12 bases matching TRBD2. Per germline, CDR1 MGHRA and CDR2 YSYEKL. The CDR3 runs to 17 residues. J was trimmed by 0 bases and V by 1 base; bases with no gene match: 4.

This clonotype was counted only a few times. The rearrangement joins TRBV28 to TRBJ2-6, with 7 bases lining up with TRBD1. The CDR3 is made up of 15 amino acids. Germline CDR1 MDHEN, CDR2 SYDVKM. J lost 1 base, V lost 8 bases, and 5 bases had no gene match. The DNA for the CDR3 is TGTGCCAGCGGAACAGGGGTGTCTGGGGCCAACGTCCTGACTTTC. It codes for CASGTGVSGANVLTF.

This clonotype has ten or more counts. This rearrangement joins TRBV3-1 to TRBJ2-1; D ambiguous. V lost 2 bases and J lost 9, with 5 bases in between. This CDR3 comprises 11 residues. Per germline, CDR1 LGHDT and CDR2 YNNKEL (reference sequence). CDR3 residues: CASSQSSEQFF. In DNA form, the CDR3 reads TGTGCCAGCAGCCAATCCAGTGAGCAGTTCTTC.

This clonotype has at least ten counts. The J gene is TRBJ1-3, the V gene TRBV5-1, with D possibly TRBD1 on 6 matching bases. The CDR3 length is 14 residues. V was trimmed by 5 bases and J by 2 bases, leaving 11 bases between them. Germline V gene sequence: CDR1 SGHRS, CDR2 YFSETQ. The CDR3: CASSTGAAGNTIYF. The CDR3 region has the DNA TGCGCCAGCAGTACGGGGGCAGCTGGAAACACCATATATTTT.

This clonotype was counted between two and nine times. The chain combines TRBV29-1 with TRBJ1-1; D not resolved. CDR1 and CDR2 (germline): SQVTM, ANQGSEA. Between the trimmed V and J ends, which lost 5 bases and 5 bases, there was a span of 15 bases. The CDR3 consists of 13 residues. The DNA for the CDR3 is TGCAGCGTTAAGGACCTAGAGGGAACTGAAGCTTTCTTT. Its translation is CSVKDLEGTEAFF.

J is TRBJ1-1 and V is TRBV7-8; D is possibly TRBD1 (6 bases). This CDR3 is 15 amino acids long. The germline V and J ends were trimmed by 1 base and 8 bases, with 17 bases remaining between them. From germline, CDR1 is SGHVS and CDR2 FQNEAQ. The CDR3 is CASSLDPEGGAEAFF. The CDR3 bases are TGTGCCAGCAGCTTAGACCCCGAGGGGGGGGCGGAAGCTTTCTTT.

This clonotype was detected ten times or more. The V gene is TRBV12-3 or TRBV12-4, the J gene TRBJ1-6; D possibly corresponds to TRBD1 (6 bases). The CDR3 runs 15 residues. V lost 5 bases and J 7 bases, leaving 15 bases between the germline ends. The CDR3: CASSVLRGLNSPLHF. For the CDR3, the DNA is TGTGCCAGCAGTGTTCTCAGGGGTTTGAATTCACCCCTCCACTTT.

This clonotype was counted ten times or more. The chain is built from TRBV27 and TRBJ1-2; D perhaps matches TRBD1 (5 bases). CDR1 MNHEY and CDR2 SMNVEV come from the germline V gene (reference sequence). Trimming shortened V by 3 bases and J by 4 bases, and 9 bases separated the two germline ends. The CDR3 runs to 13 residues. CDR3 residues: CASSFGTGYGYTF. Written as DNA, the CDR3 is TGTGCCAGCAGTTTCGGCACAGGCTATGGCTACACCTTC.

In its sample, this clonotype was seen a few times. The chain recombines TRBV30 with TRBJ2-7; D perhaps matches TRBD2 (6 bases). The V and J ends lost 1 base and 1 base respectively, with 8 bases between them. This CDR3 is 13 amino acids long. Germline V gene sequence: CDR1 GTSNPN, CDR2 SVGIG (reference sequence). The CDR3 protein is CAWSAGRSYEQYF. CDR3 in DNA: TGTGCCTGGAGTGCCGGGAGATCCTACGAGCAGTACTTC. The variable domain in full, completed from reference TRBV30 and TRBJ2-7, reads SQTIHQWPATLVQPVGSPLSLECTVEGTSNPNLYWYRQAAGRGLQLLFYSVGIGQISSEVPQNLSASRPQDRQFILSSKKLLLSDSGFYLCAWSAGRSYEQYFGPGTRLTVT.

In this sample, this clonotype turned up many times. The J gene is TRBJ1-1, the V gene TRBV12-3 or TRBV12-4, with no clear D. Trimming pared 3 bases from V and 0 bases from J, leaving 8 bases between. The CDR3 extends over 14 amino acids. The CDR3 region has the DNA TGTGCCAGCAGTTTTGGAGGGCTGAACACTGAAGCTTTCTTT. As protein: CASSFGGLNTEAFF.

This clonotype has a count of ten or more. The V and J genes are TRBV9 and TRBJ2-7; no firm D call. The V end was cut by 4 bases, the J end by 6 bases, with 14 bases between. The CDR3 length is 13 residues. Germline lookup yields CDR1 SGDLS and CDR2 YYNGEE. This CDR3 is CASSYQTLGEQYF. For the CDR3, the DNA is TGTGCCAGCAGCTACCAAACCCTCGGCGAGCAGTACTTC.

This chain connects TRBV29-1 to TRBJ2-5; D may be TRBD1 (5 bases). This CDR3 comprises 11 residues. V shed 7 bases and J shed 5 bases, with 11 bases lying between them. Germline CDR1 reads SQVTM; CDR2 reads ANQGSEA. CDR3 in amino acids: CSGRVSETQYF. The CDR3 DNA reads TGCAGCGGCAGGGTTTCGGAGACCCAGTACTTC. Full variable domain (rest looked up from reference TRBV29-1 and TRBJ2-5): SAVISQKPSRDICQRGTSLTIQCQVDSQVTMMFWYRQQPGQSLTLIATANQGSEATYESGFVIDKFPISRPNLTFSTLTVSNMSPEDSSIYLCSGRVSETQYFGPGTRLLVL.

CDR3 coding DNA: TGTGCCTGGGGCGGGACTAGCGGCGAGTACGAGCAGTACTTC. Translating gives CAWGGTSGEYEQYF. J is TRBJ2-7 and V is TRBV30; 11 bases align to TRBD2. The germline CDR1 and CDR2 sequences are GTSNPN and SVGIG (reference sequence). The CDR3 sequence is 14 residues long. V was clipped by 5 bases and J by 4 bases; unmatched bases: 7.

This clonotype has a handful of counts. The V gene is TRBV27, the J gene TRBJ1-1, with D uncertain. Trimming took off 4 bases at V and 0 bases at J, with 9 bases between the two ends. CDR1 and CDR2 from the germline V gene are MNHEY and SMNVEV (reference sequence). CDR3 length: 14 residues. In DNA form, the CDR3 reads TGTGCCAGCAGTTCAACGTTCATGAACACTGAAGCTTTCTTT. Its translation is CASSSTFMNTEAFF.

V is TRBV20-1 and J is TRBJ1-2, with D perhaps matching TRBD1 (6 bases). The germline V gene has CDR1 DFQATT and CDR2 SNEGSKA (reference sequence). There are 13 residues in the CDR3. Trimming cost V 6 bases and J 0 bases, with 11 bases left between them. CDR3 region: CSAKDSTNYGYTF. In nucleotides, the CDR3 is TGCAGTGCCAAGGACAGTACTAACTATGGCTACACCTTC.

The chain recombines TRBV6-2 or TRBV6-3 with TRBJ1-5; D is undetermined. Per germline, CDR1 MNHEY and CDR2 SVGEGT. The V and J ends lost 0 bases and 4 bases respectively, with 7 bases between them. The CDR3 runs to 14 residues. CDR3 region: CASSYSVGNQPQHF. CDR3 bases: TGTGCCAGCAGTTACTCGGTGGGGAATCAGCCCCAGCATTTT.

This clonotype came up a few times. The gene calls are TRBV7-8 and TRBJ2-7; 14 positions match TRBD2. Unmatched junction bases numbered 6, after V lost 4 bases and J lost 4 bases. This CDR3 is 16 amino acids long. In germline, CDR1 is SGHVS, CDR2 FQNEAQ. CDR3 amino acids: CASSSSGTSGSYEQYF. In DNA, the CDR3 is TGTGCCAGCAGCTCATCCGGGACTAGCGGGAGTTACGAGCAGTACTTC.

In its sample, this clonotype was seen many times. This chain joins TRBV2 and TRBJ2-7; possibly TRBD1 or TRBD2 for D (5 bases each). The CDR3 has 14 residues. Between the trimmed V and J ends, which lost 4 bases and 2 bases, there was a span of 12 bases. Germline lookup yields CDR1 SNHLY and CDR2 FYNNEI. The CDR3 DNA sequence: TGTGCCAGCAGTGGGGGGACCGTCGCCTACGAGCAGTACTTC. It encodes CASSGGTVAYEQYF.

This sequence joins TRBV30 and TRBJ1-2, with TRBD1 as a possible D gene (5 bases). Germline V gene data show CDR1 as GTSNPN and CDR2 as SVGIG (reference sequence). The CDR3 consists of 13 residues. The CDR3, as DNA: TGTGCGTCTCCAGGGAAGGCGTCCTATGGCTACACCTTC. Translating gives CASPGKASYGYTF.

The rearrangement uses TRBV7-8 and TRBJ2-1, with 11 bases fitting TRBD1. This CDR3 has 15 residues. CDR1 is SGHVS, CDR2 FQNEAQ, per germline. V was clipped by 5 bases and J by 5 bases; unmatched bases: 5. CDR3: CASSIGQGANNEQFF. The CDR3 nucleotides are TGTGCCAGCAGCATAGGACAGGGGGCAAACAATGAGCAGTTCTTC.

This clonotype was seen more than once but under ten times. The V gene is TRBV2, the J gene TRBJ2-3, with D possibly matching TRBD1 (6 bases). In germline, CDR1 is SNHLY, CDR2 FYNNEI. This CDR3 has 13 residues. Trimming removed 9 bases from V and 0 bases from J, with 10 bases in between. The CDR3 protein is CARNRESTDTQYF. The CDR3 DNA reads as TGTGCCAGAAACAGGGAAAGCACAGATACGCAGTATTTT.

The CDR3 sequence: CASSFRQRAPTNTGELFF. The CDR3 DNA reads TGTGCCAGCAGCTTTCGACAGAGGGCACCCACGAACACCGGGGAGCTGTTTTTT. V gene TRBV7-2 combines with J gene TRBJ2-2; D is tentatively TRBD1 or TRBD2 (5 bases each). The CDR3 covers 18 residues. Per the germline V gene, CDR1 is SGHTA and CDR2 is FQGNSA. V was pared by 3 bases and J by 0 bases, with 17 bases between.

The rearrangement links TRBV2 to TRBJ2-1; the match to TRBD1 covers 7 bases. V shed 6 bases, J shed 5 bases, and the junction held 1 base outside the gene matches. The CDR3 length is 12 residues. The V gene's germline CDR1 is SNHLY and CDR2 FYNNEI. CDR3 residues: CASSQGDNEQFF. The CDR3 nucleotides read TGTGCCAGCAGCCAGGGGGACAATGAGCAGTTCTTC.